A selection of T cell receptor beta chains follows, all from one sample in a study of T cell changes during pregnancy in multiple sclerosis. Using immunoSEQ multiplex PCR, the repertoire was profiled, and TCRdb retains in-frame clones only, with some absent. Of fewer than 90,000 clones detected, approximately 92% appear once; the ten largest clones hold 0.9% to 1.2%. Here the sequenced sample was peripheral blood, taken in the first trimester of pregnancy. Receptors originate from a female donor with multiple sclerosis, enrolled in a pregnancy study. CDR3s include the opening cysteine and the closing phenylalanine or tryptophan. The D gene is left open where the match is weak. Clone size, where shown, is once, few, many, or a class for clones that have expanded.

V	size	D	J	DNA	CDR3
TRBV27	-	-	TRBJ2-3	TGTGCCAGCACCATTAACCCAATTAGAGGCACAGATACGCAGTATTTT	CASTINPIRGTDTQYF
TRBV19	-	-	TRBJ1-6	TGTGCCAGTAGAATTCAGAAATCCAACCGGAGCTCCTATAATTCACCCCTCCACTTT	CASRIQKSNRSSYNSPLHF
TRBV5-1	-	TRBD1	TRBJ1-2	TGCGCCAGCAGCCCAAACACAGGGGGCGCGGTCTCTGGCTACACCTTC	CASSPNTGGAVSGYTF
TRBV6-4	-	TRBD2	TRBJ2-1	TGTGCCAGCAGTGACTCTTACCCCCCTAGTAGCGGGAGCAATAAGAGGAACAATGAGCAGTTCTTC	CASSDSYPPSSGSNKRNNEQFF
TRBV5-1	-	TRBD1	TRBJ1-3	TGCGCCAGCAGGTGGGACAGCGACTCTGGAAACACCATATATTTT	CASRWDSDSGNTIYF
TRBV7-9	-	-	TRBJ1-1	TGTGCCAGCAGCTCAGCCAGGGGTGCGGGCACTGAAGCTTTCTTT	CASSSARGAGTEAFF
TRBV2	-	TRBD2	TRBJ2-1	TGTGCCGTGGGACAGACAGGACTAGCGGGTCTAAATGAGCAGTTCTTC	CAVGQTGLAGLNEQFF
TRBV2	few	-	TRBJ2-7	TGTGCCAGCAGTCGCCAGGGGCAGAGCTCCTACGAGCAGTACTTC	CASSRQGQSSYEQYF
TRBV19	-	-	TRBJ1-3	TGTGCCAGTAGTTGGAACGGGGACACCATATATTTT	CASSWNGDTIYF
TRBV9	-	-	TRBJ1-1	TGTGCCAGCAGCGTAGGGGCGGGGGATATGAACACTGAAGCTTTCTTT	CASSVGAGDMNTEAFF
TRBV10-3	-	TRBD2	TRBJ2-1	TGTGCCATCAGTGAGTCCGGGGGGGCGCAGTTCTTC	CAISESGGAQFF
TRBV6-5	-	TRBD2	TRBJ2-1	TGTGCCAGCAGTTCGAGGACTAGCGGGTCTTACAATGAGCAGTTCTTC	CASSSRTSGSYNEQFF
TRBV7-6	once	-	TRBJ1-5	TGTGCCAGCAGCCGGGATTATAGCAATCAGCCCCAGCATTTT	CASSRDYSNQPQHF
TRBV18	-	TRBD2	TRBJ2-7	TGTGCCAGCTCGGGCCGGGACTATATGTCAAGAGGGGAAAACGAGCAGTACTTC	CASSGRDYMSRGENEQYF
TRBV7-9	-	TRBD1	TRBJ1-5	TGTGCCAGCAGCTTAGCGAGGGGACAGGGGAAGGATCAGCCCCAGCATTTT	CASSLARGQGKDQPQHF
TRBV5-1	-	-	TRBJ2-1	TGCGCCAGCAGCTACGCAGATTTAAGCAATGAGCAGTTCTTC	CASSYADLSNEQFF
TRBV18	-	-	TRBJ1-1	TGTGCCAGCTCCCCCCCGGGGGTGAAGACTGAAGCTTTCTTT	CASSPPGVKTEAFF
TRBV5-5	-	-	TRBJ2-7	TGCGCCAGCAGCCAAGAATCGGGGGGCGCCTACGAGCAGTACTTC	CASSQESGGAYEQYF